This TCR beta chain was obtained from a study of regulatory T cells in long-lasting Graves disease. Findings and limits, study-wide: Limited samples may have lowered accuracy. Comparison showed that persistent patients shared more public clonotypes (about 3,000) than new patients (966).

Sample time point: newly diagnosed GD, antithyroid drugs for less than 3 months. PBMC RNA served as the TCR library source. According to the study, TCR beta libraries were built with iRepertoire HTBI primers and CDR3-region Arm-PCR. A single record per CDR3 protein comes from TCRdb applying MiXCR to the multiplex PCR reads. The repertoire has some 250,000 distinct CDR3 sequences, about 20% of them found once; the top ten carry 14%. As for this clonotype: What it binds is not known.

These data were likewise used in another study, on T cells in Graves' hyperthyroidism and ophthalmopathy.

This TCR was recovered from a woman in her 30s with Graves disease. Here the sequenced sample was peripheral blood mononuclear cells (PBMCs), taken at new diagnosis, from a patient treated with antithyroid drugs.

The CDR3 protein is CASSVGLAGGQETQYF. Here the CDR3 DNA reads TGTGCCAGCAGCGTAGGACTAGCGGGGGGGCAAGAGACCCAGTACTTC. V is TRBV9 and J is TRBJ2-5; 14 bases fit TRBD2. CDR3 length: 16 residues. J lost 2 bases, V lost 0 bases, and 0 bases had no gene match. Germline V gives CDR1 SGDLS, CDR2 YYNGEE.